This T cell receptor (beta chain) was sequenced for a study of T cells in Graves' hyperthyroidism and ophthalmopathy. Researchers took RNA transcripts and amplified the TCR beta CDR3 regions from them. The HTBI set primed first-round TCR CDR3 RT-PCR. TCRdb reanalysed the multiplex PCR reads using MiXCR and keeps one entry per CDR3 protein. The repertoire holds approximately 430,000 distinct CDR3 sequences, with more than 15% as singletons. This clonotype was detected a few times. Germline values: CDR1 LNHDA, CDR2 SQIVND (reference sequence). The CDR3 loop spans 15 amino acids. V lost 8 bases and J lost 0, with 14 bases in between.

Material: blood. The receptor comes from a woman aged 18-30 years with Graves' hyperthyroidism. The chain carries TRBV19 and TRBJ2-1, with D possibly TRBD1 on 6 matching bases. The CDR3 here is CASAPRGSSYNEQFF. CDR3 DNA sequence: TGTGCCAGTGCCCCCAGGGGAAGCTCCTACAATGAGCAGTTCTTC.